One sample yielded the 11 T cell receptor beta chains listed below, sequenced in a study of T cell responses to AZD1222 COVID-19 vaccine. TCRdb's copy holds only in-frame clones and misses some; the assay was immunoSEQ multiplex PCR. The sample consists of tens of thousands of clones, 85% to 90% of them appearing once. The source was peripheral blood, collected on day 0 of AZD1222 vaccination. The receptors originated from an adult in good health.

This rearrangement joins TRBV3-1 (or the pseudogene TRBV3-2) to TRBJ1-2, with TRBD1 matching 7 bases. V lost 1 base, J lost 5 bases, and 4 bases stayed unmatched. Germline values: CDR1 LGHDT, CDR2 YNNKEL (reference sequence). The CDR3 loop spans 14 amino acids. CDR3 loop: CASSQGPGGYGYTF. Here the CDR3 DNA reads TGTGCCAGCAGCCAAGGGCCAGGGGGATATGGCTACACCTTC.

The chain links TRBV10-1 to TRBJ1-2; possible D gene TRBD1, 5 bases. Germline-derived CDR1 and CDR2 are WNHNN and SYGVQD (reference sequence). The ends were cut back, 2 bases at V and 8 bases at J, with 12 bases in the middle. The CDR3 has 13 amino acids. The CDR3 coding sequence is TGCGCCAGCAGTGAGAGGAGGGACGGAGGCTACACCTTC. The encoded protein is CASSERRDGGYTF.

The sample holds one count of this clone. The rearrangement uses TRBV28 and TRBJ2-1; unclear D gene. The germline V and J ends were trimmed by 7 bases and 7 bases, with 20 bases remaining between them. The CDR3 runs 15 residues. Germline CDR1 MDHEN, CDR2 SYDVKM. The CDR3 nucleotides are TGTGCCAGCACTTCGGTGGGGATCCCCGAAAATGAGCAGTTCTTC. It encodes CASTSVGIPENEQFF.

Here the CDR3 DNA reads TGTGCCAGCAGATCCGGGACAGAAGGCAACAATGAGCAGTTCTTC. Protein sequence: CASRSGTEGNNEQFF. V usage is TRBV6-5 and J usage is TRBJ2-1; 7 nucleotides agree with TRBD1. V gave up 6 bases and J gave up 5 bases; unmatched junction bases: 10. CDR3 length: 15 amino acids. Per the germline V gene, CDR1 is MNHEY and CDR2 is SVGAGI.

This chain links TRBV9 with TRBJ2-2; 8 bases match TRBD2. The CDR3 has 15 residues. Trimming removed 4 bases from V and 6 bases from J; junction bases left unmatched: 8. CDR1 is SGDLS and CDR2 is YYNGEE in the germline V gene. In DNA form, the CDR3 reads TGTGCCAGCAGCCCCGGGACTAGAGGTTCCGGGGAGCTGTTTTTT. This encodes CASSPGTRGSGELFF.

CDR3 loop: CASSLDLGRTGELFF. The DNA for the CDR3 is TGTGCCAGCAGCTTAGATCTGGGGCGAACCGGGGAGCTGTTTTTT. The genes are TRBV7-2 and TRBJ2-2, with D possibly matching TRBD1 (5 bases). The CDR3 runs to 15 residues. From germline, CDR1 is SGHTA and CDR2 FQGNSA. With 1 base removed from V and 5 bases from J, the gap between germline ends came to 11 bases.

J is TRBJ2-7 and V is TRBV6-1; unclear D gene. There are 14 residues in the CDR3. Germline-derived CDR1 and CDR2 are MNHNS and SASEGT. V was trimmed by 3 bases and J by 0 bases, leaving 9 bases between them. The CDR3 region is CASSDRYASYEQYF. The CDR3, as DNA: TGTGCCAGCAGTGATAGATATGCCTCCTACGAGCAGTACTTC.

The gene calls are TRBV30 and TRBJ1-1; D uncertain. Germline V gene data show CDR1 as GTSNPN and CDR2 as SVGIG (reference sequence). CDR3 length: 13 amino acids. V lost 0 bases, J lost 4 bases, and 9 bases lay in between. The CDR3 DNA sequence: TGTGCCTGGAGTGTACTTTCCGGCACTGAAGCTTTCTTT. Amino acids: CAWSVLSGTEAFF.

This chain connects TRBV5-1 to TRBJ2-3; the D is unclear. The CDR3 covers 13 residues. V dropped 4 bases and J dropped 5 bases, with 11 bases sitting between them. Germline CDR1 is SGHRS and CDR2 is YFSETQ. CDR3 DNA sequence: TGCGCCAGCAGCCCTGAGGACGGAGATACGCAGTATTTT. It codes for CASSPEDGDTQYF.

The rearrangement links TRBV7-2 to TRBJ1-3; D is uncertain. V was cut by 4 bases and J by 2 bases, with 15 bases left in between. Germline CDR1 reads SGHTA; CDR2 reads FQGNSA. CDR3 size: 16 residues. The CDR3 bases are TGTGCCAGCAGCTCCCAGATCGCAACAGCTGGAAACACCATATATTTT. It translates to CASSSQIATAGNTIYF.

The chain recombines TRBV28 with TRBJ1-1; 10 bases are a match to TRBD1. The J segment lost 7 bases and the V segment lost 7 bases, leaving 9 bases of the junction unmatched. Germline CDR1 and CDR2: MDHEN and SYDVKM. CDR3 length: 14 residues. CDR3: CASTPGQGLSEAFF. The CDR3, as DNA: TGTGCCAGCACCCCGGGACAGGGGTTGAGTGAAGCTTTCTTT.